These 21 T cell receptor beta chains came from one sample sequenced in a study of CXCR3-negative and CXCR3-positive naive CD8 T cells. Through 5' RACE with UMI labels, the TRB cDNA libraries were prepared. Following a re-call of the 5' RACE reads, TCRdb has one entry per CDR3 protein and lacks DNA. The sample's table shows roughly 100,000 distinct CDR3 sequences. The sample taken for sequencing was naive CXCR3- CD8+ T cells from blood. The subset denotes: CD45RO-CCR7+CD27+CD95- naive CD8+ T cells lacking CXCR3 (TNR3-). These receptors all stem from a human donor in good health. Some clones in this sample may be carry-over from other donors' samples.

This chain connects TRBV29-1 to TRBJ2-3. The germline CDR1 and CDR2 sequences are SQVTM and ANQGSEA. CDR3 length: 14 residues. Here the CDR3 reads CSVEGQRSTDTQYF.

The chain couples TRBV28 to TRBJ2-1; the TCRdb D gene call, TRBD2, has no DNA to confirm it. Germline V gives CDR1 MDHEN, CDR2 SYDVKM. This CDR3 region has 17 residues. The CDR3 sequence: CASREPLGTSGPLEQFF.

The rearrangement links TRBV7-9 to TRBJ1-4; TCRdb proposes TRBD1, but this gene call is untestable without DNA. This CDR3 spans 14 amino acids. Per germline, CDR1 SEHNR and CDR2 FQNEAQ (reference sequence). This CDR3 is CASSFGTGIEKLFF. Full variable domain (rest looked up from reference TRBV7-9 and TRBJ1-4): DTGVSQNPRHKITKRGQNVTFRCDPISEHNRLYWYRQTLGQGPEFLTYFQNEAQLEKSRLLSDRFSAERPKGSFSTLEIQRTEQGDSAMYLCASSFGTGIEKLFFGSGTQLSVL.

The chain carries TRBV19 and TRBJ2-1; TCRdb returns TRBD1, unconfirmable since there is no DNA. CDR3 size: 15 residues. CDR1 LNHDA and CDR2 SQIVND come from the germline V gene (reference sequence). The CDR3 loop reads CASSIGPGVYNEQFF.

CDR3: CASSPKGWEAFF. V and J are TRBV12-3 or TRBV12-4 and TRBJ1-1; absent DNA, TCRdb's TRBD1 call cannot be checked. The CDR3 loop spans 12 amino acids.

V gene TRBV7-9 combines with J gene TRBJ2-6; TCRdb indicates TRBD1, and absent DNA this call remains unverified. Germline CDR1 SEHNR, CDR2 FQNEAQ (reference sequence). This CDR3 region has 17 residues. The CDR3 here is CASNKDTDLSGANVLTF.

This rearrangement joins TRBV2 to TRBJ2-1; lacking DNA, the TRBD1 call made by TCRdb goes unchecked. Germline V gene data show CDR1 as SNHLY and CDR2 as FYNNEI. There are 18 residues in the CDR3. The CDR3 here is CASSTGTGDLVSYNEQFF. Variable domain in full (rest from reference TRBV2 and TRBJ2-1): EPEVTQTPSHQVTQMGQEVILRCVPISNHLYFYWYRQILGQKVEFLVSFYNNEISEKSEIFDDQFSVERPDGSNFTLKIRSTKLEDSAMYFCASSTGTGDLVSYNEQFFGPGTRLTVL.

V gene TRBV2 combines with J gene TRBJ2-1; TCRdb proposes TRBD2, but this gene call is untestable without DNA. This CDR3 comprises 12 residues. Germline V gene sequence: CDR1 SNHLY, CDR2 FYNNEI. The CDR3 region is CASEREANEQFF.

The chain combines TRBV29-1 with TRBJ2-5. This CDR3 is 11 amino acids long. The germline gives CDR1 SQVTM, CDR2 ANQGSEA. This CDR3 reads CSVTGQETQYF.

The V gene is TRBV21-1, the J gene TRBJ1-5; TCRdb selects TRBD1, and the lack of DNA leaves this call unchecked. TRBV21-1 counts as a pseudogene. The CDR3 contains 15 residues. This CDR3 is CASIPRTGDVRPQHF.

The chain's CDR3 is CATAEARQGWTQYF. The chain combines TRBV12-3 or TRBV12-4 with TRBJ2-5; the D gene TCRdb calls, TRBD1, cannot be checked with no DNA. The CDR3 has 14 residues.

This sequence joins TRBV5-1 and TRBJ2-5; without DNA, the TCRdb call of TRBD1 cannot be checked. CDR3 size: 15 residues. Per germline, CDR1 SGHRS and CDR2 YFSETQ. CDR3 protein: CASSQPGFGGETQYF.

The rearrangement uses TRBV29-1 and TRBJ2-1; TCRdb's assignment of TRBD2 cannot be checked, as there is no DNA. Germline-derived CDR1 and CDR2 are SQVTM and ANQGSEA. There are 22 residues in the CDR3. The CDR3 loop reads CSVTRVPQHRDSQLSSYNEQFF.

The gene calls are TRBV12-3 or TRBV12-4 and TRBJ1-4; there is no DNA to check the TCRdb D call of TRBD1. The CDR3 is 16 residues long. This CDR3 is CASSLPRGNGNEKLFF.

The V gene is TRBV10-3, the J gene TRBJ2-4; TCRdb calls TRBD1, which cannot be checked without DNA. CDR3 length: 13 amino acids. The germline gives CDR1 ENHRY, CDR2 SYGVKD. CDR3 in amino acids: CAISPDRGNIQYF.

V is TRBV5-1 and J is TRBJ1-5; TCRdb's D call, TRBD1, is unchecked because there is no DNA. CDR3 length: 15 residues. Germline CDR1 SGHRS, CDR2 YFSETQ. CDR3 region: CASSPEGVSNQPQHF. The full variable domain, in which reference TRBV5-1 and TRBJ1-5 provide the parts outside the CDR3, is KAGVTQTPRYLIKTRGQQVTLSCSPISGHRSVSWYQQTPGQGLQFLFEYFSETQRNKGNFPGRFSGRQFSNSRSEMNVSTLELGDSALYLCASSPEGVSNQPQHFGDGTRLSIL.

CDR3 in amino acids: CSVGGLAGITDTQYF. V usage is TRBV29-1 and J usage is TRBJ2-3; the D call from TCRdb, TRBD2, cannot be confirmed without DNA. The length of the CDR3 is 15 residues. The germline gives CDR1 SQVTM, CDR2 ANQGSEA.

This chain connects TRBV5-4 to TRBJ1-4; there is no DNA to check the TCRdb D call of TRBD1. CDR1 is SGHNT, CDR2 YYREEE, per germline (reference sequence). The CDR3 length is 15 residues. The CDR3 spells CASSHTGTGSEKLFF. Supplemented by reference TRBV5-4 and TRBJ1-4, the full variable domain reads ETGVTQSPTHLIKTRGQQVTLRCSSQSGHNTVSWYQQALGQGPQFIFQYYREEENGRGNFPPRFSGLQFPNYSSELNVNALELDDSALYLCASSHTGTGSEKLFFGSGTQLSVL.

The chain combines TRBV5-1 with TRBJ2-7. CDR3 length equals 16 residues. Germline V gene lookup returns CDR1 SGHRS and CDR2 YFSETQ. CDR3 residues: CASSLAQGTFGYEQYF.

The chain uses TRBV7-8 and TRBJ1-1; TCRdb designates TRBD1, a call that cannot be tested without DNA. CDR1 SGHVS and CDR2 FQNEAQ come from the germline V gene. The CDR3 has 15 residues. The CDR3 loop is CASSRDQGANTEAFF. The whole variable domain, remainder taken from reference TRBV7-8 and TRBJ1-1, is GAGVSQSPRYKVAKRGQDVALRCDPISGHVSLFWYQQALGQGPEFLTYFQNEAQLDKSGLPSDRFFAERPEGSVSTLKIQRTQQEDSAVYLCASSRDQGANTEAFFGQGTRLTVV.

The chain recombines TRBV20-1 with TRBJ2-1; TCRdb names TRBD2, which stays unverified in the absence of DNA. Germline CDR1 reads DFQATT; CDR2 reads SNEGSKA (reference sequence). The CDR3 is 13 amino acids. The CDR3 loop reads CSASTGDNNEQFF.